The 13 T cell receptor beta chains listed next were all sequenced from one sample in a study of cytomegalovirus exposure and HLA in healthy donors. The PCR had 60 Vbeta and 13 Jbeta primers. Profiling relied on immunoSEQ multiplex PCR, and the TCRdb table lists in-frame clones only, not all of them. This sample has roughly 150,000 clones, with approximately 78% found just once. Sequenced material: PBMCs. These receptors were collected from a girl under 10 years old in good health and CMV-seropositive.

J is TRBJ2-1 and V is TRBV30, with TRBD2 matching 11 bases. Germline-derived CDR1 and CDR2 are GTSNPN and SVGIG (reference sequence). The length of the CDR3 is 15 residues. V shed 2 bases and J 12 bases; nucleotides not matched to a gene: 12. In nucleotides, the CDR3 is TGTGCCTGGAGTCCCCGAGAGCTAGCGGGAGGTAGGCAGTTCTTC. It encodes CAWSPRELAGGRQFF.

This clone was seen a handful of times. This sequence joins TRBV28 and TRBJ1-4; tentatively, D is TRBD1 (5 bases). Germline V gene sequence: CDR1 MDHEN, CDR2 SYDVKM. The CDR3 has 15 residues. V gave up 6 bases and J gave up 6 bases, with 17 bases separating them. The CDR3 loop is CASSPAPGGDEKLFF. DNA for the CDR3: TGTGCCAGCAGCCCCGCCCCCGGGGGTGATGAAAAACTGTTTTTT.

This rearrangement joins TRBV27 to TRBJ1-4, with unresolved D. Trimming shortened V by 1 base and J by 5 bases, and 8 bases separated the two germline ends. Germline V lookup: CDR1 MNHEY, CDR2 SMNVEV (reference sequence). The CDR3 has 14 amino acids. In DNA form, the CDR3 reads TGTGCCAGCAGTTTATTGTCCGGGAATGAAAAACTGTTTTTT. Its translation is CASSLLSGNEKLFF.

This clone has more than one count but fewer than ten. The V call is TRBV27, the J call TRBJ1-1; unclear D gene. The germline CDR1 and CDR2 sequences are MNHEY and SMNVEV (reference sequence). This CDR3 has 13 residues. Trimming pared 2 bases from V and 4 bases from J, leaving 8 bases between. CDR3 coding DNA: TGTGCCAGCAGTTTACGGGATGGCACTGAAGCTTTCTTT. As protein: CASSLRDGTEAFF.

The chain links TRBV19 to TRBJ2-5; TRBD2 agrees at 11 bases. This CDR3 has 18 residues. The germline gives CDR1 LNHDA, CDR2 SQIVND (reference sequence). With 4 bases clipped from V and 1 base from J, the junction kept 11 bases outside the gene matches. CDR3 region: CASSTLGLAGGSQETQYF. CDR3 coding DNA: TGTGCCAGTAGTACCCTAGGGCTAGCGGGAGGCTCCCAAGAGACCCAGTACTTC.

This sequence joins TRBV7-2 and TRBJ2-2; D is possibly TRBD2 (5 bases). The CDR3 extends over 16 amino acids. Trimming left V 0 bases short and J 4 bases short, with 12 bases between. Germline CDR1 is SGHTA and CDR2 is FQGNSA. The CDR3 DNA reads TGTGCCAGCAGCTTAGCTCAACTAGTGACCACCGGGGAGCTGTTTTTT. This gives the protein CASSLAQLVTTGELFF.

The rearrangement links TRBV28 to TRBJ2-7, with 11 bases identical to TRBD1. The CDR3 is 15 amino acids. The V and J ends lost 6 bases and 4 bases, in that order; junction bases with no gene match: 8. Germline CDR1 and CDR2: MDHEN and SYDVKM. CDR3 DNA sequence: TGTGCCAGCAGGCATCCGGGACAGGGGGGTTACGAGCAGTACTTC. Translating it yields CASRHPGQGGYEQYF.

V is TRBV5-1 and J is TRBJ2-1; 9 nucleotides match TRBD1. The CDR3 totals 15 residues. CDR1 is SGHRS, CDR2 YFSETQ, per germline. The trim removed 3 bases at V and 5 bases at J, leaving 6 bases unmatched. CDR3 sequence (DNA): TGCGCCAGCAGCTCGGGACAGGGAGGACACAATGAGCAGTTCTTC. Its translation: CASSSGQGGHNEQFF.

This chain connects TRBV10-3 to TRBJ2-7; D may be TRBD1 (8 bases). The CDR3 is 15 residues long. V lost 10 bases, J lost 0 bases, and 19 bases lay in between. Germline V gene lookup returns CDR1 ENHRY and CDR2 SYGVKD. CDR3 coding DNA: TGTGCCACTCAGGGGGCGGGAGTCCTCTCCTACGAGCAGTACTTC. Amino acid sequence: CATQGAGVLSYEQYF.

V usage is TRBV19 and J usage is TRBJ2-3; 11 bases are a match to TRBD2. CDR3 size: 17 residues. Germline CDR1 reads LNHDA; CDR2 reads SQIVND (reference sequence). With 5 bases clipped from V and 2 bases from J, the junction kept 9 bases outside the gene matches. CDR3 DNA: TGTGCCAGTAGTTTCGATCCGGGACTAGCGGCCACAGATACGCAGTATTTT. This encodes CASSFDPGLAATDTQYF.

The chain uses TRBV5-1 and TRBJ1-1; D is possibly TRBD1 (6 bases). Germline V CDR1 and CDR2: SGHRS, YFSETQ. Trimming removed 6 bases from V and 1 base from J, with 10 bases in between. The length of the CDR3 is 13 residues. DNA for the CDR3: TGCGCCAGCACCACAGGGAGGAACACTGAAGCTTTCTTT. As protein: CASTTGRNTEAFF.

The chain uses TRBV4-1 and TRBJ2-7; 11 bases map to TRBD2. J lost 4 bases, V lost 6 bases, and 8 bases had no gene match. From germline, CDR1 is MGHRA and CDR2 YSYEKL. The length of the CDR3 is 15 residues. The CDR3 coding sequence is TGCGCCAGCAGGCTCCTAGCGGGAGGACAATACGAGCAGTACTTC. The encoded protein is CASRLLAGGQYEQYF.

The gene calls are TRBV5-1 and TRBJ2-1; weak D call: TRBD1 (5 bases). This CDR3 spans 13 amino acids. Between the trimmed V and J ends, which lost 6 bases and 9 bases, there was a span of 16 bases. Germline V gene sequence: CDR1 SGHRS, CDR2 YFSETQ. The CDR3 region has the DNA TGCGCCAGCAACCTGCCAGGGCTGGCTGAGCAGTTCTTC. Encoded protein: CASNLPGLAEQFF. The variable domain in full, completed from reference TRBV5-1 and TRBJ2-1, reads KAGVTQTPRYLIKTRGQQVTLSCSPISGHRSVSWYQQTPGQGLQFLFEYFSETQRNKGNFPGRFSGRQFSNSRSEMNVSTLELGDSALYLCASNLPGLAEQFFGPGTRLTVL.